This T cell receptor beta chain comes out of a study of cytomegalovirus exposure and HLA in healthy donors. Healthy donors of bone marrow made up the group. Trimming pared 2 bases from V and 1 base from J, leaving 9 bases between. The length of the CDR3 is 14 residues. CDR1 and CDR2 from the germline V gene are SGDLS and YYNGEE. Researchers ran the PCR with 60 Vbeta and 13 Jbeta primers. Libraries were prepared by immunoSEQ multiplex PCR; TCRdb keeps only in-frame clonotypes and omits some of them. This sample has 150,000 to 200,000 clones, with roughly four fifths found just once. In the case of this clone: The antigen is unknown.

Study results and limitations: Association of a missense DCLRE1C variant with TCR beta V- and J-gene trimming was reported in a later analysis.

This chain links TRBV9 with TRBJ1-1; D possibly corresponds to TRBD1 (6 bases). The TCR was taken from a woman in her late teens or twenties in good health and CMV-seronegative. The sequenced sample consisted of PBMCs. CDR3 residues: CASSVRGGNTEAFF. The CDR3, as DNA: TGTGCCAGCAGCGTGAGGGGGGGGAACACTGAAGCTTTCTTT. The full variable domain, rest sourced from reference TRBV9 and TRBJ1-1, is DSGVTQTPKHLITATGQRVTLRCSPRSGDLSVYWYQQSLDQGLQFLIQYYNGEERAKGNILERFSAQQFPDLHSELNLSSLELGDSALYFCASSVRGGNTEAFFGQGTRLTVV.